These T cell receptor beta chains were read from a single sample in a study of CD8 T cells in Susac syndrome. MiXCR, run by TCRdb on the immunoSEQ multiplex PCR reads, gives a single entry per CDR3 protein. Of about 200,000 distinct CDR3 sequences listed, roughly 96% are singletons. Sequencing input: CD4+ T cells from PBMCs. These receptors all come from a human donor in good health. Both conserved end residues are part of each CDR3. Each record gives: V gene, J gene, CDR3 protein.

TRBV29-1,TRBJ1-1,CSVEVAYTEAFF
TRBV14,TRBJ1-1,CASSQGGNTEAFF
TRBV14,TRBJ2-3,CASSQNPADTQYF
TRBV18,TRBJ1-1,CASSKTNTEAFF
TRBV9,TRBJ2-2,CASSARGYGELFF
TRBV5-1,TRBJ2-7,CASSPGRTGSYEQYF
TRBV20-1,TRBJ1-5,CSARDSGTPVLAQHF
TRBV24-1,TRBJ2-6,CATSDSKGSGANVLTF
TRBV2,TRBJ1-2,CASGRRTGAYGYTF
TRBV20-1,TRBJ2-3,CSAPGTISTDTQYF
TRBV2,TRBJ2-3,CASRMGGSVYF
TRBV27,TRBJ2-5,CASSSDRGGTQYF
TRBV19,TRBJ2-3,CASTSGRGVTDTQYF
TRBV6-5,TRBJ1-1,CASSYSTGASKNTEAFF
TRBV2,TRBJ1-4,CASSDGTGGNEKLFF
TRBV11-2,TRBJ1-3,CASSSNRDTSGSYF
TRBV15,TRBJ2-2,CATSRGASGTFGGELFF
TRBV4-3,TRBJ2-4,CASSQTGGPLNIQYF
TRBV12-3/TRBV12-4,TRBJ1-2,CASTPRAGRDGYTF
TRBV18,TRBJ2-5,CASSRNQGTQETQYF
TRBV20-1,TRBJ2-4,CSAGPPGGAKNIQYF
TRBV12-3/TRBV12-4,TRBJ1-5,CASSSGTGGFNQPQHF
TRBV7-9,TRBJ2-1,CASSSRLAGAWHEQFF
TRBV28,TRBJ1-5,CASSFMSQPQHF
TRBV4-3,TRBJ1-2,CASSQEVQRQQYYGYTF
TRBV3-1,TRBJ1-5,CASSGGTGSSQPQHF
TRBV20-1,TRBJ2-7,CSAGKTGAYEQYF
TRBV14,TRBJ1-2,CASFPYTF
TRBV2,TRBJ2-1,CASSPLSWGRDEQFF
TRBV5-1,TRBJ2-7,CASSLTSSYEQYF
TRBV9,TRBJ1-6,CASSPGHGLRSPLHF
TRBV20-1,TRBJ2-5,CSASVDGGAQETQYF
TRBV28,TRBJ1-2,CASREPGRGYTF
TRBV30,TRBJ2-5,CARSGTEIGETQYF
TRBV5-1,TRBJ2-1,CASRGQINYNEQFF
TRBV3-1,TRBJ2-1,CASSQGSVSSYNEQFF
TRBV12-3/TRBV12-4,TRBJ2-6,CASSLTWGSGANVLTF
TRBV19,TRBJ2-2,CASRTRSSPTGELFF
TRBV2,TRBJ2-5,CASRQGLKETQYF
TRBV18,TRBJ1-1,CASSPIPAMNTEAFF
TRBV19,TRBJ2-2,CASSRTSGDTGELFF
TRBV29-1,TRBJ2-3,CSVVRPDSTDTQYF
TRBV27,TRBJ2-1,CASSLRLAGGDEQFF
TRBV4-3,TRBJ2-7,CASSSEAERGEEQYF
TRBV3-1,TRBJ2-5,CASSQLRTSGRETQYF